This T cell receptor (beta chain) is drawn from a study of identical twins. Broader study findings: Invariant populations such as MAIT and iNKT cells could partly muddle zero-insertion analyses. Conclusions came from cross-sectional statistical analysis, not from following the same donors.

Addition of a universal primer site occurred through template switching, and cDNA carried unique molecular identifiers. Each CDR3 protein gets one entry after TCRdb re-called the 5' RACE reads with MiXCR. The sample lists about 160,000 distinct CDR3 sequences, roughly 3.5% occurring once. Many counts were recorded for this clonotype. Its target is not known. Germline CDR1 ENHRY, CDR2 SYGVKD. With 6 bases removed from V and 2 bases from J, the gap between germline ends came to 11 bases. This CDR3 region has 13 residues. This chain connects TRBV10-3 to TRBJ2-7, with a weak D call TRBD2 (6 bases). Sequencing was performed on memory T cells sorted from blood. The receptor was isolated from a man younger than 30 in good health. Written as DNA, the CDR3 is TGTGCCATCAGGCCGGGAGTAACCTACGAGCAGTACTTC. It yields the protein CAIRPGVTYEQYF.